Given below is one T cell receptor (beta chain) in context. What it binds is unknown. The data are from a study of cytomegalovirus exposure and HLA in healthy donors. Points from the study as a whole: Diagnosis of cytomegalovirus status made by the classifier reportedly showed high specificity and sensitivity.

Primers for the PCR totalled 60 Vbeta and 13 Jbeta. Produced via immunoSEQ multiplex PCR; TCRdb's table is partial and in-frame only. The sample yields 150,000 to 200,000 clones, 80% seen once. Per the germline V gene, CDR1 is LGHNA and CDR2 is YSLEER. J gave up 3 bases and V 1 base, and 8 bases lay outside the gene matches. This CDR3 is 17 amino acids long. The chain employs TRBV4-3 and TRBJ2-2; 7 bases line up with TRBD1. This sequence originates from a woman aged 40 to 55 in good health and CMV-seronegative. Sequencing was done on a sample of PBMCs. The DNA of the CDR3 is TGCGCCAGCAGCCAAGGTGTACAGGGGTGGGACACCGGGGAGCTGTTTTTT. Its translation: CASSQGVQGWDTGELFF.